These 14 T cell receptor beta chains share one sample of origin, sequenced in a study of T-cell reconstitution after alpha-beta-depleted transplantation in children. Using unique molecular identifiers, the investigators prepared the TCRbeta library. TCRdb fed the PCR reads into MiXCR, producing one record per CDR3 protein. The sample contains roughly 300,000 distinct CDR3 sequences, 11% of which appear only once. The input for sequencing was peripheral blood, taken 180 days after TCRalphabeta/CD19-depleted stem cell transplant. These receptors all stem from a male patient aged 2-9 years who had a stem cell transplant for chronic granulomatous disease, so the T cells may come from the graft donor.

This clonotype was detected many times. The V gene is TRBV18, the J gene TRBJ2-1, with D perhaps matching TRBD1 (5 bases). Germline-derived CDR1 and CDR2 are KGHSH and LQKENI. V lost 3 bases and J lost 5, with 8 bases in between. This CDR3 is built from 13 residues. The CDR3 DNA sequence: TGTGCCAGCTCACCGTCCAGGGACAATGAGCAGTTCTTC. Amino acids: CASSPSRDNEQFF.

This clonotype was seen many times. This chain uses TRBV20-1 with TRBJ1-1, with a tentative D call TRBD1 (5 bases). This CDR3 comprises 14 residues. Trimming took off 5 bases at V and 9 bases at J, with 22 bases between the two ends. The germline V gene encodes CDR1 DFQATT and CDR2 SNEGSKA (reference sequence). The CDR3 DNA sequence: TGCAGTGCTCTCTCGACAAGTCAGGACACAAAAGCTTTCTTT. Protein: CSALSTSQDTKAFF.

This clonotype was found many times. This rearrangement joins TRBV7-2 to TRBJ2-7; tentative D call: TRBD2 (6 bases). V was shortened by 4 bases and J by 2 bases, with 15 bases between the two germline ends. The germline CDR1 and CDR2 sequences are SGHTA and FQGNSA. The CDR3 is 15 amino acids. This CDR3 is CASSSGPGVTYEQYF. Here the CDR3 DNA reads TGTGCCAGCAGCTCTGGGCCGGGGGTGACCTACGAGCAGTACTTC.

In this sample, this clonotype turned up many times. The CDR3 reads CSVAVRGRSYEQYF. In DNA form, the CDR3 reads TGCAGCGTTGCGGTCAGGGGAAGATCCTACGAGCAGTACTTC. The J gene is TRBJ2-7, the V gene TRBV29-1; D might be TRBD1 (6 bases). Trimming removed 4 bases from V and 1 base from J, with 14 bases in between. This CDR3 is built from 14 residues. Looked up from germline, CDR1 is SQVTM and CDR2 is ANQGSEA.

At least ten counts were recorded for this clonotype. V usage is TRBV12-3 or TRBV12-4 and J usage is TRBJ2-7, with 9 bases that match TRBD1. The J segment lost 1 base and the V segment lost 4 bases, leaving 5 bases of the junction unmatched. CDR3 length: 15 residues. The CDR3 DNA reads TGTGCCAGCAGTTCCCCCGGGACAGGGTCCTACGAGCAGTACTTC. Translation gives CASSSPGTGSYEQYF.

This clonotype was recorded many times. The V gene is TRBV18, the J gene TRBJ1-6, with D maybe TRBD1 (6 bases). V lost 2 bases and J lost 5, with 7 bases in between. This CDR3 has 14 residues. Germline V lookup: CDR1 KGHSH, CDR2 LQKENI. The CDR3 DNA is TGTGCCAGCTCACCAGGACAGAATAATTCACCCCTCCACTTT. It translates to CASSPGQNNSPLHF.

This clonotype showed up many times. The V call is TRBV4-3, the J call TRBJ1-4; TRBD1 might be the D (5 bases). The CDR3 length is 15 residues. Trimming took 0 bases from V and 7 from J, leaving 12 bases between them. Per germline, CDR1 LGHNA and CDR2 YSLEER. For the CDR3, the DNA is TGCGCCAGCAGCCAAGACCCTAGGGGTGGTGAAAAACTGTTTTTT. Amino acid sequence: CASSQDPRGGEKLFF.

This clonotype was seen repeatedly, ten times or more. The V call is TRBV7-2, the J call TRBJ1-2, with a possible D match to TRBD1 (6 bases). This CDR3 has 14 amino acids. Germline V lookup: CDR1 SGHTA, CDR2 FQGNSA. The V end lost 4 bases, the J end lost 7 bases, and 16 bases lay between the germline ends. CDR3 protein: CASSSRDTGRGYTF. In DNA form, the CDR3 reads TGTGCCAGCAGCTCTAGGGACACGGGACGTGGCTACACCTTC.

The sample holds many counts of this clonotype. V gene TRBV25-1 combines with J gene TRBJ2-1; 11 bases are a match to TRBD2. CDR3 length: 18 amino acids. Germline loops: CDR1 MGHDK, CDR2 SYGVNS. V shed 1 base, J shed 1 base, and the junction held 6 bases outside the gene matches. The CDR3 region has the DNA TGTGCCAGCAGTGAATCCCCTCGACTAGCGGGATCCTACAATGAGCAGTTCTTC. It translates to CASSESPRLAGSYNEQFF.

This clonotype has a count of ten or more. The germline gene is not matched at one end of the junction; a read error may be the cause. V usage is TRBV28 and J usage is TRBJ2-3; D unclear. This CDR3 has 13 amino acids. Germline V lookup: CDR1 MDHEN, CDR2 SYDVKM. The CDR3 region is CASSFPSTDTQYF. The CDR3, as DNA: TGCGCCAGCAGCTTCCCTAGCACAGATACGCAGTATTTT.

This clonotype was observed many times. V usage is TRBV28 and J usage is TRBJ2-3, with D unresolved. Germline CDR1 reads MDHEN; CDR2 reads SYDVKM. The CDR3 contains 16 residues. Trimming pared 1 base from V and 2 bases from J, leaving 13 bases between. Written as DNA, the CDR3 is TGTGCCAGCAGTTTATCCGGGTCTGTCCTCACAGATACGCAGTATTTT. It encodes CASSLSGSVLTDTQYF.

As for this clonotype: The junction does not match germline at one end; this may be a read error. This chain joins TRBV20-1 and TRBJ1-6; tentatively, D is TRBD1 (5 bases). Germline V gene sequence: CDR1 DFQATT, CDR2 SNEGSKA (reference sequence). This CDR3 has 17 residues. As DNA, the CDR3 is TGCTGTGCTAGGGACCGGGACGGCAGCTCCTATAATTCACCCCTCCACTTT. Translating it yields CCARDRDGSSYNSPLHF.

This clonotype was found many times. The chain has TRBV7-8 and TRBJ1-2; D is unresolved. Per the germline V gene, CDR1 is SGHVS and CDR2 is FQNEAQ. The ends were cut back, 1 base at V and 6 bases at J, with 12 bases in the middle. The CDR3 has 14 amino acids. DNA for the CDR3: TGTGCCAGCAGCTTAGGGCCGGACGGGGATGGCTACACCTTC. It is translated as CASSLGPDGDGYTF.

This clonotype was observed many times. V and J are TRBV20-1 and TRBJ1-5; D gene uncertain. Germline CDR1 is DFQATT and CDR2 is SNEGSKA (reference sequence). V lost 3 bases and J 1 base, leaving 4 bases between the germline ends. The CDR3 has 12 residues. CDR3 in DNA: TGCAGTGCTAGCGGCAGCAATCAGCCCCAGCATTTT. This encodes CSASGSNQPQHF.